These T cell receptor beta chains were read from a single sample in a study of blood T cell repertoires in COVID-19. The method was immunoSEQ multiplex PCR; TCRdb's version includes in-frame clones alone and lacks a portion of them. The sample contains under 300,000 clones, around four fifths of which appear only once. The sequencing input was peripheral blood. These receptors originate from a woman between 55 and 75 years old with active or convalescent COVID-19. Each CDR3 is given without its conserved first and last residue.

V,CDR3
TRBV3-1/TRBV3-2,ASSETSGSTDIQY
TRBV7-2,ASSSPGLAGDTQY
TRBV7-9,ASSPGLAGHNEQF
TRBV6-1,ASSEVGQYTDTQY
TRBV4-2,ASSQGPLGSGGNTIY
TRBV9,ASTGGPHYNEQF
TRBV6-4,ASSERSGIGTGELF
TRBV7-9,ASEGSSGNTIY
TRBV11-2,ASSATLGSGAEAF
TRBV30,AWSRTAVSYNEQF
TRBV2,ASSPYVRNEKLF
TRBV28,ASSSPGQANYGYT
TRBV28,ASSPVGEAF
TRBV11-3,ASSLAKDREISYNEQF
TRBV6-5,ASSYTANYGYS
TRBV7-9,ASSDRTSGSIPYEQY
TRBV19,ASRSAGSPSGNTIY
TRBV6-5,ASSYNNRGDTIY
TRBV5-4,ASSTGTGFRNEQF
TRBV5-6,ASSAQLGYT
TRBV7-8,ASSPAGQQETQY
TRBV7-2,ASSPGRGQGYTIY
TRBV6-1,ASSEAELQSYSNQPQH
TRBV19,AAASAGLYNEQF
TRBV9,ASSVGQGPRFITEAF
TRBV18,ASSPPGWERTYNEQF
TRBV5-1,ASSLGGGYT
TRBV28,ASPPRFRRHKDFGANVLT
TRBV28,ASSSDRGPADTQY
TRBV3-1/TRBV3-2,ASSFGQGKGYT
TRBV29-1,SVEDLTSGAYNEQF
TRBV2,ASGWTGGNTGELF
TRBV10-1,ASRDSSGSGTDTQY
TRBV18,ASSPTGPVDYEQY
TRBV7-9,ASSLAPSTGRTGELF
TRBV11-2,ASSLWGMGTASNYGYT
TRBV6-6,ASSYSGGLSYNEQF
TRBV2,ASSEGGGVQPQH
TRBV6-6,ASSVQGGQPQH
TRBV2,ASRGGTSGPLGTGELF
TRBV7-2,ASSLGLAVNEQF
TRBV7-3,ASSLNHQGNEQF
TRBV28,ASSFYETVLNQPQH
TRBV21-1,ASSKDEEANYGYT
TRBV28,SASSAHLQETQY
TRBV6-6,ASRTSGGDFDEQF
TRBV6-5,ASSYSGMGDNEKLF
TRBV19,ASSIGTTQPQH
TRBV19,ASSPDRDTGELF
TRBV2,ASSQRQGAAGPQH
TRBV13,ASSFTSGEQF
TRBV19,ASSLAGVADTQY
TRBV5-1,ASSLGWGDQPQH
TRBV15,ATSNFKTGLAGLGSTQY
TRBV27,ASSFAGRNTEAF
TRBV7-2,ASRSSAGTGVTGELF
TRBV27,ASSLSGTANEKLF
TRBV11-2,ASSPRGTEMNTEAF